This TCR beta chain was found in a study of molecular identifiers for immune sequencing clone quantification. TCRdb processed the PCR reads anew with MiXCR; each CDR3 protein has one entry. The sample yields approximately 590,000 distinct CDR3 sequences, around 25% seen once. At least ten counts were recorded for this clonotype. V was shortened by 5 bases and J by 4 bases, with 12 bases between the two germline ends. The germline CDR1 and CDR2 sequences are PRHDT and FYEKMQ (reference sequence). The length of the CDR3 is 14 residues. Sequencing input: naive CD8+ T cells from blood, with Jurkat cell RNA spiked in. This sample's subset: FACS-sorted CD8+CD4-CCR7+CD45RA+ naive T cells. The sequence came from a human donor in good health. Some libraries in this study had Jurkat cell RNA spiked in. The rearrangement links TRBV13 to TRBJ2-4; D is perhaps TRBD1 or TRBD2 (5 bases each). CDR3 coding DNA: TGTGCCAGCAGCACCAGGGAGCCTAAAAACATTCAGTACTTC. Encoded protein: CASSTREPKNIQYF.